A selection of T cell receptor beta chains follows, all from one sample in a study of Ad26.COV2.S vaccination and SARS-CoV-2 variants. Sequenced by immunoSEQ multiplex PCR; TCRdb stores in-frame clones only, minus some. The data hold hundreds of thousands of clones, with approximately 89% observed a single time. The sequences come from peripheral blood, collected in a trial of Ad26.COV2.S vaccine versus placebo. The receptors shown here come from a person aged 18 to 59 who received the Ad26.COV2.S COVID-19 vaccine or a placebo. Both conserved end residues are part of each CDR3. The D gene is left open where the match is weak. Size is stated for part of the rows, as once, few or many counts, or as a class when the clone is expanded.

size	V	J	D	length	DNA	CDR3
NA	TRBV5-6	TRBJ1-1	NA	13	TGTGCCAGCAGCTTGAGTCTGAACACTGAAGCTTTCTTT	CASSLSLNTEAFF
NA	TRBV5-1	TRBJ1-4	NA	15	TGCGCCAGTAGAACCAGGGATGCAACTAATGAAAAACTGTTTTTT	CASRTRDATNEKLFF
NA	TRBV18	TRBJ2-1	TRBD1	16	TGTGCCAGCTCACCACAGGTGACAGGGACCTACAATGAGCAGTTCTTC	CASSPQVTGTYNEQFF
NA	TRBV19	TRBJ2-5	NA	16	TGTGCCAGTAGTATAGGGGCAGGGAGAACTCAAGAGACCCAGTACTTC	CASSIGAGRTQETQYF
NA	TRBV5-1	TRBJ2-3	NA	14	TGCGCCAGCAGCTTGGGAGGGGGCACAGATACGCAGTATTTT	CASSLGGGTDTQYF
once	TRBV9	TRBJ2-1	NA	14	TGTGCCAGCAGCCCCCTGGGGGTTGGTAGGGCTTCGTTCTTC	CASSPLGVGRASFF
once	TRBV7-9	TRBJ2-3	NA	13	TGTGCCAGCAGCTTAAGCGGCACAGATACGCAGTATTTT	CASSLSGTDTQYF
NA	TRBV5-1	TRBJ1-3	TRBD1	15	TGCGCCAGCAGCTTTGTGGGACAGCCTGGAAACACCATATATTTT	CASSFVGQPGNTIYF
NA	TRBV6-5	TRBJ1-6	NA	15	TGTGCCAGCAGTTACACGGCGGGTGATAATTCACCCCTCCACTTT	CASSYTAGDNSPLHF
NA	TRBV5-1	TRBJ2-2	NA	13	TGCGCCAGCAGGTCGGCCAACCCCGGGGAGCTGTTTTTT	CASRSANPGELFF